This T cell receptor (beta chain) is drawn from a study of cytomegalovirus exposure and HLA in healthy donors. Points from the study as a whole: Most TCRs appeared rarely, but some public TCRs recurred in many donors. Cytomegalovirus association was assigned to about 150 TCR beta chains. Trimming of TCR beta V- and J-genes showed a link, identified in a later analysis, to a missense DCLRE1C variant. In vitro assays verified that three CMV-associated chains recognized CMV antigens specifically.

Trimming pared 3 bases from V and 4 bases from J, leaving 16 bases between. Germline CDR1 SGHRS, CDR2 YFSETQ. The CDR3 length is 15 residues. Primers included in the PCR were 60 Vbeta and 13 Jbeta primers. Here immunoSEQ multiplex PCR was the method, and the copy in TCRdb shows in-frame clones only, minus some. The data contain about 150,000 clones, over 80% of them seen just once; the ten biggest clones take up about 2.5%. This clone was recorded a few times. Its antigen is unknown. The specimen sequenced was PBMCs. V gene TRBV5-1 combines with J gene TRBJ2-5; D is possibly TRBD2 (6 bases). The sequence came from a male donor in good health and CMV-seronegative. The CDR3 region has the DNA TGCGCCAGCAGCTCCGTCCCGACGGAGGGAGAGACCCAGTACTTC. Protein sequence: CASSSVPTEGETQYF. Drawing the rest from reference TRBV5-1 and TRBJ2-5, the complete variable domain is KAGVTQTPRYLIKTRGQQVTLSCSPISGHRSVSWYQQTPGQGLQFLFEYFSETQRNKGNFPGRFSGRQFSNSRSEMNVSTLELGDSALYLCASSSVPTEGETQYFGPGTRLLVL.